A selection of T cell receptor beta chains follows, all from one sample in a study of T cells in Graves' hyperthyroidism and ophthalmopathy. TCRdb re-derived calls from the multiplex PCR reads in MiXCR, one entry per CDR3 protein. The sample comprises fewer than 750,000 distinct CDR3 sequences, approximately 15% of which are singletons, and about 12% rests with the top ten. Sequencing was carried out using blood. These receptors were obtained from a woman between 45 and 60 years old with Graves' ophthalmopathy. The CDR3 runs from the conserved cysteine through the conserved F or W. The D gene is left open where the match is weak. Some rows have no size entry. The others give once, few or many, or a class for an expanded clone.

J gene: TRBJ2-5; clone size: many; D gene: NA; V gene: TRBV29-1; CDR3 protein: CSVEGRVVETQYF; CDR3 DNA: TGCAGCGTTGAAGGAAGGGTTGTAGAGACCCAGTACTTC
J gene: TRBJ2-2; clone size: many; D gene: TRBD1; V gene: TRBV20-1; CDR3 protein: CSARDPDRAHTGELFF; CDR3 DNA: TGCAGTGCTAGAGATCCGGACAGGGCGCACACCGGGGAGCTGTTTTTT
J gene: TRBJ2-7; clone size: few; D gene: TRBD1; V gene: TRBV6-2/TRBV6-3; CDR3 protein: CASRTLDREDEQYF; CDR3 DNA: TGTGCCAGCAGAACTTTGGACAGGGAAGACGAGCAGTACTTC
J gene: TRBJ2-2; clone size: NA; D gene: NA; V gene: TRBV15; CDR3 protein: CATSRGGPNTGELFF; CDR3 DNA: TGTGCCACCAGCAGAGGAGGGCCGAACACCGGGGAGCTGTTTTTT
J gene: TRBJ2-7; clone size: NA; D gene: NA; V gene: TRBV20-1; CDR3 protein: CSASGARGDYEQYF; CDR3 DNA: TGCAGTGCTAGTGGAGCCAGGGGGGACTACGAGCAGTACTTC
J gene: TRBJ1-1; clone size: NA; D gene: TRBD1; V gene: TRBV28; CDR3 protein: CTSSSGQENTEAFF; CDR3 DNA: TGTACCAGCAGTTCCGGACAGGAGAACACTGAAGCTTTCTTT
J gene: TRBJ2-5; clone size: few; D gene: TRBD2; V gene: TRBV20-1; CDR3 protein: CSARSGTSLRETQYF; CDR3 DNA: TGCAGTGCTAGAAGTGGGACTAGCCTCCGAGAGACCCAGTACTTC
J gene: TRBJ2-1; clone size: many; D gene: NA; V gene: TRBV20-1; CDR3 protein: CSALGLHSYNEQFF; CDR3 DNA: TGCAGTGCTCTGGGGTTGCACTCCTACAATGAGCAGTTCTTC
J gene: TRBJ1-5; clone size: many; D gene: NA; V gene: TRBV12-3/TRBV12-4; CDR3 protein: CASSFDGGHIRQPQHF; CDR3 DNA: TGTGCCAGCAGTTTTGATGGGGGCCATATTCGTCAGCCCCAGCATTTT
J gene: TRBJ2-2; clone size: few; D gene: NA; V gene: TRBV13; CDR3 protein: CASSFTGSSTGELFF; CDR3 DNA: TGTGCCAGCAGCTTTACAGGGTCTAGCACCGGGGAGCTGTTTTTT
J gene: TRBJ2-1; clone size: few; D gene: TRBD1; V gene: TRBV27; CDR3 protein: CASRATGSRGFF; CDR3 DNA: TGTGCCAGCAGGGCGACAGGGTCTCGGGGGTTCTTC
J gene: TRBJ1-3; clone size: NA; D gene: NA; V gene: TRBV18; CDR3 protein: CASSLAGMFQNTIYF; CDR3 DNA: TGTGCCAGCTCACTCGCCGGGATGTTCCAAAACACCATATATTTT
J gene: TRBJ2-1; clone size: NA; D gene: NA; V gene: TRBV4-2; CDR3 protein: CASSQEEREQFF; CDR3 DNA: TGTGCCAGCAGCCAAGAAGAGCGGGAGCAGTTCTTC
J gene: TRBJ2-7; clone size: many; D gene: NA; V gene: TRBV18; CDR3 protein: CASIIRDTYEQYF; CDR3 DNA: TGTGCCAGCATCATTCGGGACACCTACGAGCAGTACTTC
J gene: TRBJ2-2; clone size: few; D gene: NA; V gene: TRBV14; CDR3 protein: CASSQVWGVNTGELFF; CDR3 DNA: TGTGCCAGCAGCCAAGTGTGGGGAGTAAACACCGGGGAGCTGTTTTTT
J gene: TRBJ2-3; clone size: many; D gene: NA; V gene: TRBV18; CDR3 protein: CASSPGRAADTQYF; CDR3 DNA: TGTGCCAGCTCACCTGGTAGGGCTGCAGATACGCAGTATTTT
J gene: TRBJ2-1; clone size: many; D gene: NA; V gene: TRBV2; CDR3 protein: CASVFGSYNEQFF; CDR3 DNA: TGTGCCAGCGTATTTGGTTCCTACAATGAGCAGTTCTTC
J gene: TRBJ2-7; clone size: few; D gene: TRBD1; V gene: TRBV4-2; CDR3 protein: CASNPGQGGYEQYF; CDR3 DNA: TGTGCCAGCAACCCCGGACAGGGAGGATACGAGCAGTACTTC
J gene: TRBJ2-7; clone size: many; D gene: TRBD1; V gene: TRBV12-3/TRBV12-4; CDR3 protein: CASSRTGQGLYEQYF; CDR3 DNA: TGTGCCAGCAGTCGGACAGGACAGGGTCTCTACGAGCAGTACTTC
J gene: TRBJ2-1; clone size: many; D gene: TRBD2; V gene: TRBV18; CDR3 protein: CASSQGLAGFYNEQFF; CDR3 DNA: TGTGCCAGCTCACAAGGACTAGCGGGATTCTACAATGAGCAGTTCTTC
J gene: TRBJ2-4; clone size: few; D gene: NA; V gene: TRBV12-3/TRBV12-4; CDR3 protein: CASSSINIQYF; CDR3 DNA: TGTGCCAGCAGTTCGATAAACATTCAGTACTTC
J gene: TRBJ2-7; clone size: NA; D gene: NA; V gene: TRBV4-1; CDR3 protein: CASSQGMLTDEQYF; CDR3 DNA: TGCGCCAGCAGCCAGGGGATGCTCACCGATGAGCAGTACTTC
J gene: TRBJ2-2; clone size: few; D gene: TRBD2; V gene: TRBV11-3; CDR3 protein: CASRTAGGNTGELFF; CDR3 DNA: TGTGCCAGCAGAACAGCGGGAGGCAACACCGGGGAGCTGTTTTTT
J gene: TRBJ2-1; clone size: NA; D gene: TRBD2; V gene: TRBV24-1; CDR3 protein: CATSDLIAGELNEQFF; CDR3 DNA: TGTGCCACCAGTGATCTCATAGCGGGAGAGCTCAATGAGCAGTTCTTC
J gene: TRBJ1-4; clone size: many; D gene: TRBD1; V gene: TRBV7-2; CDR3 protein: CASSPTGGREKLFF; CDR3 DNA: TGTGCCAGCAGCCCGACAGGGGGCAGAGAAAAACTGTTTTTT
J gene: TRBJ2-1; clone size: many; D gene: TRBD2; V gene: TRBV2; CDR3 protein: CASSLAGLVDEQFF; CDR3 DNA: TGTGCCAGCAGTCTAGCGGGATTGGTCGATGAGCAGTTCTTC
J gene: TRBJ1-1; clone size: many; D gene: NA; V gene: TRBV27; CDR3 protein: CASSPLGDTEAFF; CDR3 DNA: TGTGCCAGCAGTCCCCTCGGTGACACTGAAGCTTTCTTT
J gene: TRBJ1-5; clone size: NA; D gene: TRBD1; V gene: TRBV6-4; CDR3 protein: CASSDWTGRVQPQHF; CDR3 DNA: TGTGCCAGCAGTGATTGGACAGGGAGAGTTCAGCCCCAGCATTTT
J gene: TRBJ2-7; clone size: many; D gene: TRBD1; V gene: TRBV29-1; CDR3 protein: CSVPDRGGYEQYF; CDR3 DNA: TGCAGCGTCCCGGACAGGGGAGGCTACGAGCAGTACTTC
J gene: TRBJ2-7; clone size: many; D gene: NA; V gene: TRBV6-1; CDR3 protein: CASSYDGGIYEQYF; CDR3 DNA: TGTGCCAGCAGTTATGACGGGGGTATCTACGAGCAGTACTTC
J gene: TRBJ1-2; clone size: many; D gene: NA; V gene: TRBV28; CDR3 protein: CASSSPGPYGYTF; CDR3 DNA: TGTGCCAGCAGTTCGCCTGGGCCCTATGGCTACACCTTC
J gene: TRBJ2-1; clone size: NA; D gene: NA; V gene: TRBV27; CDR3 protein: CASSLWVSNEQFF; CDR3 DNA: TGTGCCAGCAGTCTCTGGGTATCTAATGAGCAGTTCTTC
J gene: TRBJ2-3; clone size: many; D gene: NA; V gene: TRBV9; CDR3 protein: CASSTRIFEDTQYF; CDR3 DNA: TGTGCCAGCAGCACCCGTATATTCGAAGATACGCAGTATTTT
J gene: TRBJ1-3; clone size: NA; D gene: TRBD1; V gene: TRBV2; CDR3 protein: CASTRGQGPFSGNTIYF; CDR3 DNA: TGTGCCAGCACGCGGGGACAGGGGCCATTCTCTGGAAACACCATATATTTT
J gene: TRBJ2-7; clone size: many; D gene: TRBD2; V gene: TRBV29-1; CDR3 protein: CSVAGGPDEQYF; CDR3 DNA: TGCAGCGTTGCGGGAGGGCCAGACGAGCAGTACTTC
J gene: TRBJ2-3; clone size: few; D gene: NA; V gene: TRBV20-1; CDR3 protein: CSASQNPTDTQYF; CDR3 DNA: TGCAGTGCTAGCCAAAACCCCACAGATACGCAGTATTTT
J gene: TRBJ2-3; clone size: NA; D gene: TRBD2; V gene: TRBV6-1; CDR3 protein: CASTQVSSGTDTQYF; CDR3 DNA: TGTGCCAGCACCCAAGTGTCTAGCGGGACAGATACGCAGTATTTT
J gene: TRBJ2-1; clone size: NA; D gene: TRBD2; V gene: TRBV6-2/TRBV6-3; CDR3 protein: CASSSRRGGEQFF; CDR3 DNA: TGTGCCAGCAGTAGTCGCCGGGGGGGTGAGCAGTTCTTC
J gene: TRBJ2-7; clone size: many; D gene: TRBD1; V gene: TRBV28; CDR3 protein: CASTHEGAGGWYEQYF; CDR3 DNA: TGTGCCAGCACCCACGAGGGGGCAGGGGGCTGGTACGAGCAGTACTTC
J gene: TRBJ2-2; clone size: NA; D gene: TRBD2; V gene: TRBV18; CDR3 protein: CASSLSSGRTSTGELFF; CDR3 DNA: TGTGCCAGCTCACTCTCTAGCGGGAGGACGAGTACCGGGGAGCTGTTTTTT
J gene: TRBJ2-1; clone size: many; D gene: NA; V gene: TRBV9; CDR3 protein: CASSVGSSSGEQFF; CDR3 DNA: TGTGCCAGCAGCGTAGGCAGTAGCAGTGGTGAGCAGTTCTTC
J gene: TRBJ1-5; clone size: many; D gene: NA; V gene: TRBV7-8; CDR3 protein: CASSTYSNQPQHF; CDR3 DNA: TGTGCCAGCAGCACGTATAGCAATCAGCCCCAGCATTTT
J gene: TRBJ2-3; clone size: many; D gene: TRBD2; V gene: TRBV5-1; CDR3 protein: CASSLHRLADYTDTQYF; CDR3 DNA: TGCGCCAGCAGCTTGCACCGACTAGCGGACTACACAGATACGCAGTATTTT
J gene: TRBJ2-5; clone size: NA; D gene: TRBD2; V gene: TRBV29-1; CDR3 protein: CSVAGLEETQYF; CDR3 DNA: TGCAGCGTTGCGGGACTAGAAGAGACCCAGTACTTC
J gene: TRBJ2-1; clone size: many; D gene: NA; V gene: TRBV20-1; CDR3 protein: CSARDWSGQSSYNEQFF; CDR3 DNA: TGCAGTGCTAGAGACTGGTCCGGGCAGAGCTCCTACAATGAGCAGTTCTTC
J gene: TRBJ1-4; clone size: NA; D gene: NA; V gene: TRBV4-3; CDR3 protein: CASSQEGTALGKLFF; CDR3 DNA: TGCGCCAGCAGCCAAGAGGGGACCGCTTTGGGAAAACTGTTTTTT
J gene: TRBJ1-5; clone size: many; D gene: NA; V gene: TRBV30; CDR3 protein: CAWTSDISNQPQHF; CDR3 DNA: TGTGCCTGGACCTCCGACATTAGCAATCAGCCCCAGCATTTT
J gene: TRBJ1-5; clone size: many; D gene: NA; V gene: TRBV28; CDR3 protein: CASSLRGWQPQHF; CDR3 DNA: TGTGCCAGCAGCCTAAGGGGTTGGCAGCCCCAGCATTTT
J gene: TRBJ1-2; clone size: NA; D gene: NA; V gene: TRBV4-2; CDR3 protein: CASSQDGRYGYTF; CDR3 DNA: TGTGCCAGCAGCCAGGACGGTCGGTATGGCTACACCTTC
J gene: TRBJ2-1; clone size: many; D gene: NA; V gene: TRBV15; CDR3 protein: CATSRVPRRIDNEQFF; CDR3 DNA: TGTGCCACCAGCAGAGTTCCTAGGAGGATCGACAATGAGCAGTTCTTC
J gene: TRBJ2-2; clone size: NA; D gene: NA; V gene: TRBV20-1; CDR3 protein: CSASSWGASGELFF; CDR3 DNA: TGCAGTGCTTCCTCGTGGGGGGCAAGCGGGGAGCTGTTTTTT
J gene: TRBJ2-1; clone size: many; D gene: TRBD1; V gene: TRBV5-1; CDR3 protein: CASSSGDRINNEQFF; CDR3 DNA: TGCGCCAGCAGCTCCGGGGACAGAATTAACAATGAGCAGTTCTTC
J gene: TRBJ2-2; clone size: NA; D gene: NA; V gene: TRBV20-1; CDR3 protein: CSARDTAGGELFF; CDR3 DNA: TGCAGTGCTAGAGATACGGCTGGCGGGGAGCTGTTTTTT